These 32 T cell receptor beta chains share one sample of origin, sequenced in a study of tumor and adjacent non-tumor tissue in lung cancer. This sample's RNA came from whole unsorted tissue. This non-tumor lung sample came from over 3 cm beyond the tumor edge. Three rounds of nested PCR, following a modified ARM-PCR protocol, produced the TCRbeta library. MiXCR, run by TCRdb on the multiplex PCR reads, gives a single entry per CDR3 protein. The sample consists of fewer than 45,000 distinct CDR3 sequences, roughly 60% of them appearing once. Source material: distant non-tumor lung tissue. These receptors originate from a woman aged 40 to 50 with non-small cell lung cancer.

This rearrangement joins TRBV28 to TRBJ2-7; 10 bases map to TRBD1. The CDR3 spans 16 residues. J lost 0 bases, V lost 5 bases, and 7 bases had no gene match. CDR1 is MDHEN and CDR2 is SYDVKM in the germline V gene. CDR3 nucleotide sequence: TGTGCCAGCAGTGACCACCGGGACAGGGGCTCCTACGAGCAGTACGTC. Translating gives CASSDHRDRGSYEQYV.

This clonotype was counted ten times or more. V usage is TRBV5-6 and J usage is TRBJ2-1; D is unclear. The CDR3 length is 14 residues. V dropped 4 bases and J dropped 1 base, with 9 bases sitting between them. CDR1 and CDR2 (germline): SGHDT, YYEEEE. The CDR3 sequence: CASSPRRSYNEQFF. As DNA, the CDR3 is TGTGCCAGCAGCCCCCGACGGTCCTACAATGAGCAGTTCTTC.

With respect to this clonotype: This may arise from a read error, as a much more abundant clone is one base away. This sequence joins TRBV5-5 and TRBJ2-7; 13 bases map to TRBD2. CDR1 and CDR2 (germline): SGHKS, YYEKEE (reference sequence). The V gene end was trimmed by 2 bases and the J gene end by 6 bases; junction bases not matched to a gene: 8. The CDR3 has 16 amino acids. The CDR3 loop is CASSFNPGLAGIEQYF. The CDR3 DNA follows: TGTGCCAGCAGCTTCAATCCGGGACTAGCGGGAATCGAGCAGTACTTC.

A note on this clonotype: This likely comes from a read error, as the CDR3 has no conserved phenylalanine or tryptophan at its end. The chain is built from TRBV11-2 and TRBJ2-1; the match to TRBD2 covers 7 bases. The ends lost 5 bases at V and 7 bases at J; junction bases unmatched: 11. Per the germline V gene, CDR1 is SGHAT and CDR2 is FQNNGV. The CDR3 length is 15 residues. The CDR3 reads CASSIRLAAHNEQFL. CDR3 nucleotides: TGTGCCAGCAGCATACGGCTAGCGGCTCATAATGAGCAGTTCCTC.

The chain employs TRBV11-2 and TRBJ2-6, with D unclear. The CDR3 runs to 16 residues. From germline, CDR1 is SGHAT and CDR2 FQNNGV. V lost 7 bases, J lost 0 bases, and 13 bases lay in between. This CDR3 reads CASNWSGLSGANVLTF. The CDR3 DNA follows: TGTGCCAGCAATTGGTCAGGCCTCTCTGGGGCCAACGTCCTGACTTTC.

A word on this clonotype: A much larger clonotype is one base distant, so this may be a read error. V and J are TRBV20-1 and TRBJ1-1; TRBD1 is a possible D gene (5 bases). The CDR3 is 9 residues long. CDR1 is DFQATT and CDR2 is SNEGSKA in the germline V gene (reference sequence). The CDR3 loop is CNAGGEAFF. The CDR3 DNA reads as TGCAATGCCGGGGGTGAAGCTTTCTTT.

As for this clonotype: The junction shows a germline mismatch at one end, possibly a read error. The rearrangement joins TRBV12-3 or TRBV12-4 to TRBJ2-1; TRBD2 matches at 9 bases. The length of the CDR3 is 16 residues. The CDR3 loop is CASAEAGTSNGNEQLF. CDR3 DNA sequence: TGTGCCAGTGCTGAAGCCGGGACTAGCAACGGCAATGAGCAGCTCTTC.

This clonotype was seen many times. CDR3 in amino acids: CASRDRGGGTEAFF. In DNA, the CDR3 is TGCGCCAGCAGAGATAGGGGAGGGGGCACTGAAGCTTTCTTT. V gene TRBV10-2 combines with J gene TRBJ1-1, with D possibly TRBD1 on 6 matching bases. CDR1 WSHSY and CDR2 SAAADI come from the germline V gene. The CDR3 runs to 14 residues. Deletions cut 6 bases from V and 4 bases from J, with 15 bases between.

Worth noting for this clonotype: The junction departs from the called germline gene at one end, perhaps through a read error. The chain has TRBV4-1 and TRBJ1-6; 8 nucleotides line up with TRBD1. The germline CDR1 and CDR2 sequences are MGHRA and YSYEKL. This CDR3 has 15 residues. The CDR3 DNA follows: TGCGCCAGCATCCTTCAGGGGGCGCGAAATTCAGCCCTCCACTTT. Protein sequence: CASILQGARNSALHF.

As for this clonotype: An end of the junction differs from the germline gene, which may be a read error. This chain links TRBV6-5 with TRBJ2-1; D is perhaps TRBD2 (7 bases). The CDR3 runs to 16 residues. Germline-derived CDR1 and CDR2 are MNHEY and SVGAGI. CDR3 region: CTSTYSGGAYGDEQFF. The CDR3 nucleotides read TGTACCAGCACTTACTCGGGGGGCGCGTATGGGGATGAGCAGTTCTTC.

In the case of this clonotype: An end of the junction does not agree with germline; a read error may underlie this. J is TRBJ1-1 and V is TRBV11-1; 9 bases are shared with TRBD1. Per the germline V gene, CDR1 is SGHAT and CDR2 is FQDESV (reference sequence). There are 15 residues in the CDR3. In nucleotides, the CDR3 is TGTGCCAGCAACCTCGCGGGACAGGGAATCGCTGAAGCTCTCTTT. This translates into CASNLAGQGIAEALF.

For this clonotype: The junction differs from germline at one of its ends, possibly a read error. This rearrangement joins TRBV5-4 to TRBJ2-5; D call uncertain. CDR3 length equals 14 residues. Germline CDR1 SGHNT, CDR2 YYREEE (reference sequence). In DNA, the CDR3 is TGTGCCAGCGGCTTTGGCCACACCCAAGAGACCCAGTATTTC. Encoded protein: CASGFGHTQETQYF.

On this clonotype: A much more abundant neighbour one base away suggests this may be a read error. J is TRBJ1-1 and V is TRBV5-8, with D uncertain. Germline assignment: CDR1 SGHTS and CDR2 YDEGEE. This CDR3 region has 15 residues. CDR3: CDSSLVGSPNTEAFF. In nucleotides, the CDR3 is TGTGACAGCAGCTTGGTGGGCAGCCCGAACACTGAAGCTTTCTTT.

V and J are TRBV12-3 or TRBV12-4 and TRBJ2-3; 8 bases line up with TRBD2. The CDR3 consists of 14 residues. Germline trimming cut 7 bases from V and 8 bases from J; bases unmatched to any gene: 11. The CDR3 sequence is CASTGTRERCTQYF. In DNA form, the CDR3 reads TGTGCCAGCACGGGGACTAGGGAAAGATGTACGCAGTATTTT.

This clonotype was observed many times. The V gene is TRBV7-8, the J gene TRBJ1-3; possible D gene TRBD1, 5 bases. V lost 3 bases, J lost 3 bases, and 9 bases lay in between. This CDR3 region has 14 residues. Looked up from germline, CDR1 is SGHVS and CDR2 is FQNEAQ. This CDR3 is CASSFGTDGNTIYF. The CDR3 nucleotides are TGTGCCAGCAGCTTTGGGACCGATGGAAACACCATATATTTT.

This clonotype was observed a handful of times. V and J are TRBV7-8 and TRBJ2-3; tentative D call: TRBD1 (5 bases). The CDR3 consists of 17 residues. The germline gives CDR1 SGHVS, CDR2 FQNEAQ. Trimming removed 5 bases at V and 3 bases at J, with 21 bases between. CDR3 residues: CASSLFGHASETDTQYF. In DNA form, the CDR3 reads TGTGCCAGCAGCCTGTTCGGACACGCCTCGGAGACAGATACGCAGTATTTT.

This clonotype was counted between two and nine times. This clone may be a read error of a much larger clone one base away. The CDR3 loop is CASSRGSGPDYVQYF. CDR3 sequence (DNA): TGTGCCAGCAGCAGGGGCTCAGGCCCCGACTACGTGCAGTACTTC. This chain links TRBV7-9 with TRBJ2-7, with D perhaps assigned TRBD1 or TRBD2 (5 bases each). This CDR3 has 15 residues. In germline, CDR1 is SEHNR, CDR2 FQNEAQ (reference sequence).

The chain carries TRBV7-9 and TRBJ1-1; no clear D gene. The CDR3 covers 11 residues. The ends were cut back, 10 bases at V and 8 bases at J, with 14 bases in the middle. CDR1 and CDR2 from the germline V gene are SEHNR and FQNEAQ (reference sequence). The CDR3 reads CAISSQEEAFF. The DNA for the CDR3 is TGTGCCATCAGTTCCCAAGAGGAAGCTTTCTTT.

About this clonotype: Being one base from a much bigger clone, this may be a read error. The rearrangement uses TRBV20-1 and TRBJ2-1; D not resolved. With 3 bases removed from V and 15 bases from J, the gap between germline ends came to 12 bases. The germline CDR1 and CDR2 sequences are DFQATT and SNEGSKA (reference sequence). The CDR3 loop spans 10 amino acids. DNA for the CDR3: TGCAGTGCTAGTAACCAGAGGCCGTTCTTC. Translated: CSASNQRPFF.

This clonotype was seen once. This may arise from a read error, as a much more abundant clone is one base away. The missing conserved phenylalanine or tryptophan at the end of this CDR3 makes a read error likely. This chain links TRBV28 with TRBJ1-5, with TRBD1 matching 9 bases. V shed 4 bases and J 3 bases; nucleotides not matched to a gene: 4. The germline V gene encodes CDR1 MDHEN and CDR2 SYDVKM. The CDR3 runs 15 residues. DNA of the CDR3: TGTGCCAGCAGTTACCGGGACAGGGCCAATCAGCCCCAGCATCTT. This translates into CASSYRDRANQPQHL.

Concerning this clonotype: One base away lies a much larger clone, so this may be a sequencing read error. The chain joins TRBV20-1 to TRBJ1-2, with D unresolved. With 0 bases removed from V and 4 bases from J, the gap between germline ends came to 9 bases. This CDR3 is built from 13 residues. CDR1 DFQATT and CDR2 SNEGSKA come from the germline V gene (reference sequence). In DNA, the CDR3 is TGCAGTGCTAGAGATCTGCTGAGCTATGGCTACACCTTC. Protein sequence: CSARDLLSYGYTF.

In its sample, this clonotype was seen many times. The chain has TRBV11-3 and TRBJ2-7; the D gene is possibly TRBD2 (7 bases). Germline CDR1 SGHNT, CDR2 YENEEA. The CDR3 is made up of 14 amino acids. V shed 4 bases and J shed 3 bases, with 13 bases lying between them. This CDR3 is CASSSGGGGYEQYF. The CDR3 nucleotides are TGTGCCAGCAGCTCTGGGGGGGGCGGCTACGAGCAGTACTTC.

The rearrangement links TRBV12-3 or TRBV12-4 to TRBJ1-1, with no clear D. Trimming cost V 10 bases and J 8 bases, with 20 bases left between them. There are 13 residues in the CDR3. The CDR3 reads CANGVVNLGEAFF. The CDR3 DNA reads TGTGCCAATGGGGTCGTGAACTTGGGCGAAGCTTTCTTT.

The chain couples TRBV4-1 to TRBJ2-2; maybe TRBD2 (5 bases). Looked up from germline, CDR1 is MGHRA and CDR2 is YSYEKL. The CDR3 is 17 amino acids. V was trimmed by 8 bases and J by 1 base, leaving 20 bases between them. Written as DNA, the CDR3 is TGCGCCAGCGGCCCCCCCCTTATAGGGAGGAACACCGGGGAGCTGTTTTTT. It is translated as CASGPPLIGRNTGELFF.

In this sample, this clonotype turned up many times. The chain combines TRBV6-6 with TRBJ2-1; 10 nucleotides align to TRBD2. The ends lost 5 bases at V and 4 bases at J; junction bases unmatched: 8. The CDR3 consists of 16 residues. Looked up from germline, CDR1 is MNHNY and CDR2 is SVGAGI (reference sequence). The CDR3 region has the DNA TGTGCCAGCAGTGACCCTAGCGGGGGTTTTTACAATGAGCAGTTCTTC. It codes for CASSDPSGGFYNEQFF.

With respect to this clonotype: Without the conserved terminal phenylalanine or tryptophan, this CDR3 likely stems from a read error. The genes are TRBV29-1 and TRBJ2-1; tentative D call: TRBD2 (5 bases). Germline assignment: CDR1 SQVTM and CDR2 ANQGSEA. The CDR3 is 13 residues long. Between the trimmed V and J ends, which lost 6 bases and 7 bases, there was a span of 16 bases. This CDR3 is CSVKRILHNEQFI. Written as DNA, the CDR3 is TGCAGCGTAAAGCGGATACTTCATAATGAGCAGTTCATC.

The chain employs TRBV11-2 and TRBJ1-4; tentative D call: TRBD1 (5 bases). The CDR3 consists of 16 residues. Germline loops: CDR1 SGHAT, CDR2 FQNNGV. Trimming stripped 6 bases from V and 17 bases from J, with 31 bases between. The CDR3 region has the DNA TGTGCCAGCAGTCTTCAGGGCCAGGTGCAGGGCGAAAAACGCTTTTTT. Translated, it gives CASSLQGQVQGEKRFF.

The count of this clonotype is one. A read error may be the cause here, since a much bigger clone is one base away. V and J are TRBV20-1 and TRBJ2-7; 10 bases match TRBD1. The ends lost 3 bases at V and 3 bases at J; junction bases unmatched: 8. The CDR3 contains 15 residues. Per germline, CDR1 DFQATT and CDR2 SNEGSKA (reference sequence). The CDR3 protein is CSASSPGQGIYEQYF. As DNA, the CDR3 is TGCAGTGCTAGTTCCCCGGGACAGGGGATCTACGAGCAGTACTTC.

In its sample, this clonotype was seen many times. The CDR3: CAISPGPGRVVGAIQYF. CDR3 sequence (DNA): TGTGCCATCAGTCCGGGTCCGGGTAGAGTCGTCGGGGCCATTCAGTACTTC. The chain couples TRBV10-3 to TRBJ2-4, with D perhaps assigned TRBD1 or TRBD2 (5 bases each). The CDR3 loop spans 17 amino acids. V lost 5 bases to trimming and J lost 9 bases, with 26 bases between them. Per germline, CDR1 ENHRY and CDR2 SYGVKD.

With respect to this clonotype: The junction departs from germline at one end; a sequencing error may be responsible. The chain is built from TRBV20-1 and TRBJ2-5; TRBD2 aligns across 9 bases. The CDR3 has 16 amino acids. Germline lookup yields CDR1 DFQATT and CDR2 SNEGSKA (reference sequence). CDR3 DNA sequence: TGCAGTGCTAGGTGGGCGCGGGGGGGGATACAAGAGATCCAGTACTTC. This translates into CSARWARGGIQEIQYF.

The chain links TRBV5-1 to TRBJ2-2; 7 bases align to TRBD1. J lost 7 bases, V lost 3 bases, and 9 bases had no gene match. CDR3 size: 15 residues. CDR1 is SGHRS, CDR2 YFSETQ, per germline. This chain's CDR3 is CASSSGQRSSGELFF. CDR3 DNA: TGCGCCAGCAGCTCGGGACAGCGAAGCAGCGGGGAGCTGTTTTTT.

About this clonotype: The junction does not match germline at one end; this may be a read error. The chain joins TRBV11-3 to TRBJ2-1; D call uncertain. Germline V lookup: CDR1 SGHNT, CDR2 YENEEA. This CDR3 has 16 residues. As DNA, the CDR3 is TGTGCCGGCAACCCAAGACCTAGGAGCTCCTACAATGTGCAGTTCTTC. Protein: CAGNPRPRSSYNVQFF.